Listed below are T cell receptor beta chains from one sample, sequenced in a study of blood T cells in healthy people across ages. TCRdb reanalysed the 5' RACE reads using MiXCR and keeps one entry per CDR3 protein. This table holds 1.5 million to 2 million distinct CDR3 sequences, about two fifths found once. Material: blood. These receptors originate from a human donor in good health. The CDR3 runs from the conserved cysteine through the conserved F or W. A D gene is named only where the DNA matches it firmly. Expanded clones are given a class, and other clones once, few, many or no size at all.

J: TRBJ1-1
size: .
D: .
V: TRBV19
CDR3: CASSAGTYPWNTEAFF
DNA: TGTGCCAGTAGTGCGGGTACCTACCCGTGGAACACTGAAGCTTTCTTT

J: TRBJ1-5
size: .
D: .
V: TRBV21-1
CDR3: CASANRAGTRPQHF
DNA: TGTGCCAGCGCTAACAGGGCCGGGACGCGGCCCCAGCATTTT

J: TRBJ1-5
size: .
D: .
V: TRBV28
CDR3: CAASGGNSNQPQHF
DNA: TGTGCCGCCTCTGGAGGTAATAGCAATCAGCCCCAGCATTTT

J: TRBJ1-1
size: .
D: .
V: TRBV29-1
CDR3: CSVLSGTEAFF
DNA: TGCAGCGTTTTGAGTGGAACTGAAGCTTTCTTT

J: TRBJ2-7
size: .
D: TRBD1
V: TRBV20-1
CDR3: CSAQGQTHYEQYF
DNA: TGCAGTGCTCAGGGACAGACTCACTACGAGCAGTACTTC

J: TRBJ1-2
size: .
D: .
V: TRBV12-3/TRBV12-4
CDR3: CASSLGYREEDGYTF
DNA: TGTGCCAGCAGTTTAGGGTACAGGGAAGAGGATGGCTACACCTTC

J: TRBJ1-1
size: .
D: TRBD1
V: TRBV19
CDR3: CASSIGDRRRNTEAFF
DNA: TGTGCCAGTAGTATAGGGGACAGGCGCCGGAACACTGAAGCTTTCTTT

J: TRBJ2-1
size: few
D: .
V: TRBV6-5
CDR3: CASSWKGPRENEQFF
DNA: TGTGCCAGCAGTTGGAAGGGACCCAGGGAGAATGAGCAGTTCTTC

J: TRBJ2-1
size: few
D: TRBD2
V: TRBV3-1
CDR3: CASSPRAGEGSNEQFF
DNA: TGTGCCAGCAGCCCCCGAGCGGGGGAGGGTAGTAATGAGCAGTTCTTC

J: TRBJ2-5
size: few
D: .
V: TRBV4-3
CDR3: CASSQADSQETQYF
DNA: TGCGCCAGCAGCCAAGCGGACAGCCAAGAGACCCAGTACTTC

J: TRBJ2-7
size: few
D: .
V: TRBV15
CDR3: CATSGGVEYEQYF
DNA: TGTGCCACCAGCGGGGGCGTCGAGTACGAGCAGTACTTC

J: TRBJ1-3
size: .
D: .
V: TRBV7-9
CDR3: CASSLAFTASSGNTIYF
DNA: TGTGCCAGCAGCTTAGCATTTACGGCTTCGTCTGGAAACACCATATATTTT

J: TRBJ1-5
size: .
D: .
V: TRBV20-1
CDR3: CSAFPSVGPQHF
DNA: TGCAGTGCTTTTCCCTCTGTTGGGCCCCAGCATTTT

J: TRBJ2-5
size: .
D: .
V: TRBV13
CDR3: CASSLRGLSNEQYF
DNA: TGTGCCAGCAGCTTACGCGGGCTAAGCAATGAGCAGTACTTC

J: TRBJ2-1
size: few
D: TRBD2
V: TRBV10-2
CDR3: CASSESTRTSETYNEQFF
DNA: TGCGCCAGCAGTGAGTCGACCCGGACTAGCGAAACCTACAATGAGCAGTTCTTC

J: TRBJ1-1
size: .
D: TRBD1
V: TRBV5-1
CDR3: CASSSQGVGGTEAFF
DNA: TGCGCCAGCAGCTCCCAGGGGGTGGGGGGCACTGAAGCTTTCTTT

J: TRBJ2-7
size: few
D: .
V: TRBV7-2
CDR3: CASSPRIDSYEQYF
DNA: TGTGCCAGCAGCCCCCGAATCGACAGCTACGAGCAGTACTTC

J: TRBJ1-2
size: .
D: .
V: TRBV20-1
CDR3: CSARTREDGYTF
DNA: TGCAGTGCTAGGACCAGGGAGGATGGCTACACCTTC

J: TRBJ2-5
size: .
D: .
V: TRBV6-5
CDR3: CCSADGKETQYF
DNA: TGCTGTTCGGCGGACGGAAAAGAGACCCAGTACTTC